This TCR beta chain was identified during a study of T cells in Graves' hyperthyroidism and ophthalmopathy. Those with hyperthyroidism were 18 to 65 years old, newly diagnosed, and ill for under 2 months. As for this clonotype: One end of the junction does not line up with germline, which may come from a read error.

The CDR3 covers 11 residues. The V gene's germline CDR1 is SNHLY and CDR2 FYNNEI. Amplification of TCR beta CDR3 regions was performed using RNA transcripts as template. TCR CDR3 regions were first amplified by RT-PCR with HTBI primers. TCRdb reprocessed the multiplex PCR reads via MiXCR and lists one record per CDR3 protein. This table holds about 590,000 distinct CDR3 sequences, 15% to 18% found once. This TCR derives from a woman in her twenties or thirties with Graves' hyperthyroidism. Sequencing input: blood. The V gene is TRBV2, the J gene TRBJ2-7; weak D call: TRBD1 (6 bases). This CDR3 is CAGRTGYEQYF. CDR3 DNA: TGTGCCGGCAGAACAGGGTACGAGCAGTACTTC.